This T cell receptor beta chain was recorded in a study of OX40 agonist ivuxolimab in advanced cancers. Study-wide background: Therapy given before enrollment (anti-PD-1, anti-PD-L1 or anti-CTLA-4) was allowed, and over 35% had some.

CDR1 LGHNA and CDR2 YSLEER come from the germline V gene. This CDR3 has 13 residues. Germline trimming cut 4 bases from V and 4 bases from J; bases unmatched to any gene: 2. Measured with immunoSEQ multiplex PCR; TCRdb has only the in-frame clones, and not every one. Found here are fewer than 120,000 clones, approximately 89% of them singletons; the top ten hold around 0.27%. The chain is built from TRBV4-3 and TRBJ2-5; 8 nucleotides agree with TRBD2. The source of this sequence is an adult with an advanced solid tumor such as melanoma, head and neck, liver or kidney cancer. The source material was CD4+ or CD8+ T cells sorted from blood, sampled in a trial of the OX40 agonist ivuxolimab. The CDR3 sequence: CASSPGLAETQYF. The CDR3 region has the DNA TGCGCCAGCAGCCCCGGACTAGCAGAGACCCAGTACTTC.